This T cell receptor beta chain was observed in a study of response to subunit inactivated influenza vaccine. Study observations and caveats: With each seasonal influenza vaccination, the authors suggested, few new T cells are recruited.

Using its own MiXCR run on the RT-PCR reads, TCRdb lists one record per CDR3 protein. The sample contains under 950,000 distinct CDR3 sequences, approximately 22% of which appear only once. Germline-derived CDR1 and CDR2 are SGHKS and YYEKEE (reference sequence). The CDR3 runs to 15 residues. As regards this clonotype: Its antigen is not known. One end of the junction is discordant with germline, which a read error may explain.

The clonotype comes from a man aged 45-60 years who received an inactivated influenza vaccine. Material: PBMCs from blood, obtained about 5 days after vaccination. The chain is built from TRBV5-5 and TRBJ2-1; the D gene could be TRBD1 or TRBD2 (6 bases each). The CDR3 reads CASSLDGGAHNEKFF. The CDR3 nucleotides read TGTGCCAGCAGCTTGGACGGGGGCGCCCACAATGAGAAGTTCTTC.